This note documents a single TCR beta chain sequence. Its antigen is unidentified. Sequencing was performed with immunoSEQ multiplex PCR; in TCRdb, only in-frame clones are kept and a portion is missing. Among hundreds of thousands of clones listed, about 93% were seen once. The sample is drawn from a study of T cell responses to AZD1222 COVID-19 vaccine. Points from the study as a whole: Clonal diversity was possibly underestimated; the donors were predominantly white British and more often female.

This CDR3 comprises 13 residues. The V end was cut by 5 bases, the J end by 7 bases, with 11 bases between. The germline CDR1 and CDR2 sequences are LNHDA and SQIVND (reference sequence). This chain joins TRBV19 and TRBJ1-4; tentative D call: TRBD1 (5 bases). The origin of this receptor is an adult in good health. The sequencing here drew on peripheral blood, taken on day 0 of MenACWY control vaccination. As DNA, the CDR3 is TGTGCCAGTAGTTTCTCGGGACGTGAAAAACTGTTTTTT. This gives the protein CASSFSGREKLFF.